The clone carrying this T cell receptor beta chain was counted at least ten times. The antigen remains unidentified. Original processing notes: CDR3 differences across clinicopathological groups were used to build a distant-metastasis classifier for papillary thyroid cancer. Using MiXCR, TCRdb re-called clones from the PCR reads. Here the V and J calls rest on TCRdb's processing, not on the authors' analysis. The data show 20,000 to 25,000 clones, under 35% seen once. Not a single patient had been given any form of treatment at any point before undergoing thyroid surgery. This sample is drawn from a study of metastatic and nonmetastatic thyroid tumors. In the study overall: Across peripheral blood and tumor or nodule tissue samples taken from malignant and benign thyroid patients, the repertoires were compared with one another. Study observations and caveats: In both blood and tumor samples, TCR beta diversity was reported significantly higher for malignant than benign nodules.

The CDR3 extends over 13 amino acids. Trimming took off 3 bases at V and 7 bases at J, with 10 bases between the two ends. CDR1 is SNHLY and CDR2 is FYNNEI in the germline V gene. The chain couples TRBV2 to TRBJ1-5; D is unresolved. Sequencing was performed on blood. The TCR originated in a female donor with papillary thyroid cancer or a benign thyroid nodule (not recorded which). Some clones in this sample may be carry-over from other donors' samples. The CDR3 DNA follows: TGTGCCAGCAGTGAGGCTCCGAGGCAGCCCCAGCATTTT. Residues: CASSEAPRQPQHF.